The 27 T cell receptor beta chains below were found in one sample sequenced in a study of molecular identifiers for immune sequencing clone quantification (dated by TCRdb to 2016 to 2018). Receptors were amplified or captured by PCR. The sequencer listed for this sample is NextSeq 500. Clones were called with MiXCR by TCRdb after fastp trimmed the public reads at Q25, and only in-frame beta chains were retained. Rows matching on CDR3 protein sequence are summarized as one entry with the most common DNA and genes. The sample includes roughly 100,000 distinct CDR3 sequences, with under 40% observed a single time. The top ten constitute roughly 9.3% of the sample. Sequences were obtained from naive CD8+ T cells from blood, with Jurkat cell RNA spiked in. The intended sense of this specimen's cell subset or site label: FACS-sorted CD8+CD4-CCR7+CD45RA+ naive T cells. The receptor source for this set is a human donor in good health. Some libraries in this study had Jurkat cell RNA spiked in.

V gene TRBV14 combines with J gene TRBJ2-4, with D perhaps matching TRBD1 or TRBD2 (5 bases each). The CDR3 is 19 residues long. Germline values: CDR1 SGHDN, CDR2 FVKESK. The germline V and J ends were trimmed by 8 bases and 0 bases, with 26 bases remaining between them. CDR3 in DNA: TGTGCCAGCGGGGAGATCCCGGGACCGCGAATGCTAGCCAAAAACATTCAGTACTTC. Protein: CASGEIPGPRMLAKNIQYF.

As regards this clonotype: One base away lies a much larger clone, so this may be a sequencing read error. This chain connects TRBV20-1 to TRBJ2-7; 11 positions match TRBD2. The CDR3 is made up of 15 amino acids. Per the germline V gene, CDR1 is DFQATT and CDR2 is SNEGSKA (reference sequence). As DNA, the CDR3 is TGCAGTGCTAGACCTACTAGCGGGAGTTCCTGCGAGCAGTACTTC. This codes for CSARPTSGSSCEQYF.

V usage is TRBV24-1 and J usage is TRBJ2-1; no firm D call. Germline values: CDR1 KGHDR, CDR2 SFDVKD. V lost 7 bases, J lost 8 bases, and 8 bases lay in between. The CDR3 loop spans 11 amino acids. The CDR3 DNA sequence: TGTGCCACCAGCCGCGGTGATGAGCAGTTCTTC. Translating it yields CATSRGDEQFF.

This clonotype occurred a few times. The chain carries TRBV25-1 and TRBJ2-1; D is perhaps TRBD1 (7 bases). Looked up from germline, CDR1 is MGHDK and CDR2 is SYGVNS. The CDR3 is made up of 13 amino acids. V was clipped by 5 bases and J by 12 bases, with 17 bases between them. Here the CDR3 DNA reads TGTGCCAGCAGTTGGACAGGAGCGGAGGGGCAGTTCTTC. Amino acid sequence: CASSWTGAEGQFF.

A few counts support this clonotype. The chain links TRBV6-1 to TRBJ1-5, with 8 bases that match TRBD1. The germline V gene encodes CDR1 MNHNS and CDR2 SASEGT. The V and J ends lost 7 bases and 2 bases, in that order; junction bases with no gene match: 7. The CDR3 has 15 residues. The CDR3 spells CASTRDRTGNQPQHF. The CDR3, as DNA: TGTGCCAGCACTCGGGACAGGACAGGCAATCAGCCCCAGCATTTT.

In this sample, this clonotype turned up many times. The genes are TRBV5-6 and TRBJ2-7, with D unresolved. V was trimmed by 1 base and J by 3 bases, leaving 11 bases between them. CDR1 and CDR2 from the germline V gene are SGHDT and YYEEEE. The CDR3 is 14 amino acids. This chain's CDR3 is CASSLRPRVYEQYF. CDR3 nucleotides: TGTGCCAGCAGCTTGCGTCCGAGAGTCTACGAGCAGTACTTC.

V usage is TRBV11-2 and J usage is TRBJ2-5, with D hard to call. Germline CDR1 is SGHAT and CDR2 is FQNNGV. Between the trimmed V and J ends, which lost 8 bases and 5 bases, there was a span of 9 bases. The CDR3 is made up of 11 amino acids. The CDR3 nucleotides are TGTGCCAGCGGTATAGGGGAGACCCAGTACTTC. Protein: CASGIGETQYF.

This clonotype was recorded many times. Here the CDR3 DNA reads TGTGCCAGCAGTTTAGAGACCCAGTACTTC. Translated: CASSLETQYF. The J gene is TRBJ2-5, the V gene TRBV28, with unresolved D. CDR1 and CDR2 (germline): MDHEN, SYDVKM. The CDR3 runs to 10 residues. V lost 2 bases and J lost 5, with 0 bases in between.

This clonotype was recorded many times. The rearrangement uses TRBV12-3 or TRBV12-4 and TRBJ1-1, with D perhaps matching TRBD1 (5 bases). Trimming pared 4 bases from V and 5 bases from J, leaving 17 bases between. The CDR3 has 15 amino acids. CDR3 residues: CASSSLGTIGTEAFF. CDR3 bases: TGTGCCAGCAGTTCACTCGGGACGATTGGAACTGAAGCTTTCTTT.

Note on this clonotype: The final CDR3 position lacks the conserved phenylalanine or tryptophan, pointing to a likely read error. Because the CDR3's place on the DNA is in doubt, the DNA is left out and the CDR3 is given as listed by TCRdb. The V gene is TRBV25-1, the J gene TRBJ1-1; TRBD1 is taken as the D call from the table, unchecked against the DNA. Germline lookup yields CDR1 MGHDK and CDR2 SYGVNS. Counting both end residues, the CDR3 totals 13 amino acids. CDR3 in amino acids: CASRQASYTEACY.

This clonotype was observed a handful of times. The chain carries TRBV20-1 and TRBJ2-7; 7 bases agree with TRBD2. CDR3 length: 15 residues. In germline, CDR1 is DFQATT, CDR2 SNEGSKA (reference sequence). V was clipped by 2 bases and J by 6 bases; unmatched bases: 13. The CDR3 DNA follows: TGCAGTGCTAGATCTCCCAGGGAGGGCCCTCTCGAGCAGTACTTC. Its translation is CSARSPREGPLEQYF.

V is TRBV2 and J is TRBJ2-3; D might be TRBD1 (6 bases). The CDR3 is 14 amino acids. The V and J ends lost 7 bases and 3 bases respectively, with 14 bases between them. Germline CDR1 SNHLY, CDR2 FYNNEI. The CDR3 here is CASTAPRGTDTQYF. CDR3 sequence (DNA): TGTGCCAGCACAGCTCCCAGGGGTACAGATACGCAGTATTTT.

The chain couples TRBV19 to TRBJ2-3; a possible D gene is TRBD1 (5 bases). V was shortened by 10 bases and J by 2 bases, with 19 bases between the two germline ends. The CDR3 totals 15 residues. Per germline, CDR1 LNHDA and CDR2 SQIVND (reference sequence). The CDR3 DNA reads TGTGCCACCTCATCCGAGACAGATAACACAGATACGCAGTATTTT. Translating gives CATSSETDNTDTQYF.

This clonotype was counted a single time. The conserved final phenylalanine or tryptophan is absent from the CDR3, which likely points to a read error. This chain links TRBV9 with TRBJ2-3; 8 bases match TRBD2. This CDR3 spans 15 amino acids. Germline CDR1 is SGDLS and CDR2 is YYNGEE. V shed 1 base and J 0 bases; nucleotides not matched to a gene: 1. The CDR3 region has the DNA TGTGCCAGCAGCGTAAGCGGGGGAAGCACAGATACGCAGTATTTG. Amino acid sequence: CASSVSGGSTDTQYL.

This clonotype was seen a handful of times. The J gene is TRBJ1-1, the V gene TRBV20-1, with no clear D. The V gene lost 3 bases and the J gene lost 8 bases, with 19 bases spanning the gap. CDR3 length equals 14 residues. Germline loops: CDR1 DFQATT, CDR2 SNEGSKA (reference sequence). Written as DNA, the CDR3 is TGCAGTGCTAGGCCTGGCTGGGGTCGGTCCGAAGCTTTCTTT. It specifies CSARPGWGRSEAFF.

This clonotype has a handful of counts. The germline gene is not matched at one end of the junction; a read error may be the cause. V usage is TRBV5-3 and J usage is TRBJ2-5; D is undetermined. TRBV5-3 is assigned to the ORF class and has an uncertain function. This CDR3 contains 14 residues. The CDR3 DNA follows: TGTGCCAGCAGCTTGGTGACGGCCCAAGAGACCCAGTACTTC. Translated: CASSLVTAQETQYF.

Comment on this clonotype: Since a much larger clone is just one base distant, this may be a read error. V and J are TRBV28 and TRBJ1-1; tentatively, D is TRBD1 (5 bases). The CDR3 has 15 residues. The germline V and J ends were trimmed by 5 bases and 2 bases, with 15 bases remaining between them. Germline V gene sequence: CDR1 MDHEN, CDR2 SYDVKM. The CDR3 bases are TGTGCCAGCAGTATAGCGGGGGGTTTCAACACTGAAGCTTTCTTT. Its translation is CASSIAGGFNTEAFF.

The chain couples TRBV6-5 to TRBJ2-3; D gene unclear. The CDR3 has 15 residues. Trimming stripped 2 bases from V and 3 bases from J, with 12 bases between. The germline V gene has CDR1 MNHEY and CDR2 SVGAGI. CDR3 residues: CASSYLDRLTDTQYF. CDR3 coding DNA: TGTGCCAGCAGTTACCTGGATCGACTGACAGATACGCAGTATTTT.

This clonotype was detected only once. The rearrangement uses TRBV28 and TRBJ2-5, with TRBD1 as a possible D gene (5 bases). Germline CDR1 MDHEN, CDR2 SYDVKM. V lost 4 bases and J lost 5, with 14 bases in between. This CDR3 spans 14 amino acids. CDR3: CASSYWGMRETQYF. The CDR3 nucleotides read TGTGCCAGCAGTTATTGGGGCATGCGGGAGACCCAGTACTTC.

This clonotype came up a few times. This chain links TRBV20-1 with TRBJ1-5; weak D call: TRBD1 (6 bases). With 3 bases removed from V and 3 bases from J, the gap between germline ends came to 15 bases. Germline V gives CDR1 DFQATT, CDR2 SNEGSKA (reference sequence). The CDR3 loop spans 15 amino acids. The CDR3 DNA reads TGCAGTGCTAGGCACGGACAGCTTCACAATCAGCCCCAGCATTTT. This gives the protein CSARHGQLHNQPQHF.

The table lists this clonotype with a few counts. The V call is TRBV27, the J call TRBJ1-6; D is perhaps TRBD1 (5 bases). The CDR3 spans 14 residues. V lost 4 bases to trimming and J lost 9 bases, with 13 bases between them. Germline-derived CDR1 and CDR2 are MNHEY and SMNVEV (reference sequence). The CDR3 region is CASSYRDSFSPLHF. The CDR3 bases are TGTGCCAGCAGTTACCGGGACTCGTTTTCACCCCTCCACTTT.

This clonotype was found a few times. The chain couples TRBV6-5 to TRBJ1-1; maybe TRBD1 (6 bases). The V gene's germline CDR1 is MNHEY and CDR2 SVGAGI. The CDR3 has 14 residues. The V gene lost 6 bases and the J gene lost 4 bases, with 15 bases spanning the gap. CDR3 in amino acids: CASRRDKGFTEAFF. The DNA for the CDR3 is TGTGCCAGCAGACGGGACAAGGGATTCACTGAAGCTTTCTTT.

Notes on this clonotype: This may arise from a read error, as a much more abundant clone is one base away. J is TRBJ1-4 and V is TRBV28, with D possibly TRBD1 on 5 matching bases. Germline V lookup: CDR1 MDHEN, CDR2 SYDVKM. The CDR3 length is 17 residues. The CDR3 sequence: CASSFPRDGASNVKLFF. CDR3 nucleotide sequence: TGTGCCAGCAGTTTCCCCCGGGACGGAGCTTCTAATGTAAAACTGTTTTTT.

This clonotype was detected only a few times. The CDR3 sequence: CASSLDVAGVVGKTEAFF. CDR3 in DNA: TGCGCCAGCAGCTTGGACGTTGCGGGAGTCGTTGGTAAAACTGAAGCTTTCTTT. The chain employs TRBV5-1 and TRBJ1-1; D is ambiguous. The CDR3 spans 18 residues. Looked up from germline, CDR1 is SGHRS and CDR2 is YFSETQ. Trimming took 0 bases from V and 5 from J, leaving 23 bases between them.

This sequence joins TRBV6-6 and TRBJ2-3; 10 bases align to TRBD2. The CDR3 is made up of 16 amino acids. The V gene's germline CDR1 is MNHNY and CDR2 SVGAGI (reference sequence). J was trimmed by 0 bases and V by 7 bases; bases with no gene match: 7. CDR3 sequence: CASIAGLAVSTDTQYF. Here the CDR3 DNA reads TGTGCCAGCATCGCTGGACTAGCGGTTAGCACAGATACGCAGTATTTT.

V gene TRBV28 combines with J gene TRBJ2-7; D is perhaps TRBD1 or TRBD2 (6 bases each). V was shortened by 6 bases and J by 3 bases, with 18 bases between the two germline ends. The CDR3 covers 15 residues. Per the germline V gene, CDR1 is MDHEN and CDR2 is SYDVKM. As DNA, the CDR3 is TGTGCCAGCAGGGATTTCGGGGGCAGTTACTACGAGCAGTACTTC. This codes for CASRDFGGSYYEQYF. Supplemented by reference TRBV28 and TRBJ2-7, the full variable domain reads DVKVTQSSRYLVKRTGEKVFLECVQDMDHENMFWYRQDPGLGLRLIYFSYDVKMKEKGDIPEGYSVSREKKERFSLILESASTNQTSMYLCASRDFGGSYYEQYFGPGTRLTVT.

The chain carries TRBV20-1 and TRBJ2-3; D uncertain. Trimming left V 6 bases short and J 2 bases short, with 9 bases between. The CDR3 totals 12 residues. Germline CDR1 DFQATT, CDR2 SNEGSKA (reference sequence). The CDR3 loop reads CSAPSSTDTQYF. The CDR3 DNA reads as TGCAGTGCCCCCTCTTCCACAGATACGCAGTATTTT.